The TCR beta chain described here comes from a study of cytomegalovirus exposure and HLA in healthy donors. Study-level findings and limits: Evidence from a later analysis indicated that most CMV-associated TCR beta chains looked HLA-restricted. A reported reduction in N-insertions relative to the approximately 670-donor mean was seen in an Asian-associated ancestry cluster in a later analysis.

The PCR ran on 60 Vbeta and 13 Jbeta primers. The assay was immunoSEQ multiplex PCR, and TCRdb's table has in-frame clones only and misses some. This table holds tens of thousands of clones, 77% found once. The CDR3 has 14 residues. With 6 bases clipped from V and 2 bases from J, the junction kept 3 bases outside the gene matches. CDR1 is SNHLY, CDR2 FYNNEI, per germline. With regard to this clone: What it binds is not known.

V gene TRBV2 combines with J gene TRBJ2-4; 8 nucleotides line up with TRBD1. This TCR was sampled from a man aged 50 to 60 in good health and CMV-seropositive. The sequencing sample was made of PBMCs. The CDR3 is CASRDRVTKNIQYF. The CDR3 bases are TGTGCCAGCAGGGACAGGGTCACCAAAAACATTCAGTACTTC. Looking up the rest from reference TRBV2 and TRBJ2-4 gives the full variable domain: EPEVTQTPSHQVTQMGQEVILRCVPISNHLYFYWYRQILGQKVEFLVSFYNNEISEKSEIFDDQFSVERPDGSNFTLKIRSTKLEDSAMYFCASRDRVTKNIQYFGAGTRLSVL.